These T cell receptor beta chains were read from a single sample in a study of PD-1 blockade in classical Hodgkin lymphoma. Generated by immunoSEQ multiplex PCR, the TCRdb table keeps only in-frame clones and is missing some. This sample has over 10,000 clones, with around three quarters found just once. The sequences come from peripheral blood mononuclear cells (PBMCs), collected at baseline. All receptors derive from a human donor with classical Hodgkin lymphoma. Both conserved end residues are part of each CDR3. Each record gives: V gene, D gene, J gene, clone size, CDR3 DNA, CDR3 protein. The D gene is left open where the match is weak. Some rows have no size entry. The others give once, few or many, or a class for an expanded clone.

v_call: TRBV11-1
d_call: .
j_call: TRBJ2-1
clone_size: .
cdr3_nt: TGTGCCAGCAGCTTACTGGCCGACAATGAGCAGTTCTTC
cdr3_aa: CASSLLADNEQFF

v_call: TRBV27
d_call: TRBD2
j_call: TRBJ2-3
clone_size: .
cdr3_nt: TGTGCCAGCAGCCCACGCCTAGCGGGGGGGCTTGGTACGCAGTATTTT
cdr3_aa: CASSPRLAGGLGTQYF

v_call: TRBV2
d_call: .
j_call: TRBJ1-1
clone_size: .
cdr3_nt: TGTGCCAGCAGTGTTCAGGGGTTGAGCACTGAAGCTTTCTTT
cdr3_aa: CASSVQGLSTEAFF

v_call: TRBV7-9
d_call: .
j_call: TRBJ1-5
clone_size: .
cdr3_nt: TGTGCCAGCAGTTCGATTTCTGGGCCCCAGCATTTT
cdr3_aa: CASSSISGPQHF

v_call: TRBV2
d_call: TRBD2
j_call: TRBJ2-5
clone_size: few
cdr3_nt: TGTGCCAGCAGCCGAGCCGGGGGGATAAAGGAGACCCAGTACTTC
cdr3_aa: CASSRAGGIKETQYF

v_call: TRBV5-4
d_call: TRBD2
j_call: TRBJ2-2
clone_size: .
cdr3_nt: TGTGCCAGCAGCAGCGGGGGGTACACCGGGGAGCTGTTTTTT
cdr3_aa: CASSSGGYTGELFF

v_call: TRBV19
d_call: .
j_call: TRBJ1-5
clone_size: .
cdr3_nt: TGTGCCAGTAAACGGGGTTATAGCAATCAGCCCCAGCATTTT
cdr3_aa: CASKRGYSNQPQHF

v_call: TRBV6-1
d_call: .
j_call: TRBJ1-1
clone_size: .
cdr3_nt: TGTGCCAGCACCGTTGCACAGCTTCTGAACACTGAAGCTTTCTTT
cdr3_aa: CASTVAQLLNTEAFF

v_call: TRBV7-2
d_call: TRBD2
j_call: TRBJ2-3
clone_size: .
cdr3_nt: TGTGCCAGCAGCCCCTCCGGACTAGCGGGGGGGCCGAATACGCAGTATTTT
cdr3_aa: CASSPSGLAGGPNTQYF

v_call: TRBV19
d_call: .
j_call: TRBJ1-1
clone_size: few
cdr3_nt: TGTGCCAGTAGGATACAGGGTGAAGGGACTGAAGCTTTCTTT
cdr3_aa: CASRIQGEGTEAFF

v_call: TRBV18
d_call: TRBD2
j_call: TRBJ2-7
clone_size: .
cdr3_nt: TGTGCCAGCTCACCTACTAGCGGGGGGCCCTACGAGCAGTACTTC
cdr3_aa: CASSPTSGGPYEQYF

v_call: TRBV9
d_call: TRBD1
j_call: TRBJ2-3
clone_size: .
cdr3_nt: TGTGCCAGCAGCGTCGTGGACAGGGTTTTCGGCCGCACAGATACGCAGTATTTT
cdr3_aa: CASSVVDRVFGRTDTQYF

v_call: TRBV27
d_call: .
j_call: TRBJ1-4
clone_size: .
cdr3_nt: TGTGCCAGCAGCGACATCGGGACACTAGGGACTAAACTGTTTTTT
cdr3_aa: CASSDIGTLGTKLFF

v_call: TRBV6-8
d_call: .
j_call: TRBJ1-4
clone_size: .
cdr3_nt: TGTGCCAGCAGCTCCCATTGTAGGGGGGCGCTGGGGGAAAAACTGTTTTTT
cdr3_aa: CASSSHCRGALGEKLFF

v_call: TRBV7-2
d_call: .
j_call: TRBJ2-7
clone_size: .
cdr3_nt: TGTGCCAGCAGCTCCGCCCGCCACGAGCAGTACTTC
cdr3_aa: CASSSARHEQYF

v_call: TRBV11-2
d_call: .
j_call: TRBJ2-1
clone_size: .
cdr3_nt: TGTGCCAGCAGCTTACAGGGGGGTAAAAGCTCCTACAATGAGCAGTTCTTC
cdr3_aa: CASSLQGGKSSYNEQFF

v_call: TRBV2
d_call: .
j_call: TRBJ2-3
clone_size: .
cdr3_nt: TGTGCCAGCAGACTACAGGGAGTCGGCACAGATACGCAGTATTTT
cdr3_aa: CASRLQGVGTDTQYF

v_call: TRBV6-6
d_call: .
j_call: TRBJ1-6
clone_size: .
cdr3_nt: TGTGCCAGCAGTTACGACAGGACGCGCGATTCACCCCTCCACTTT
cdr3_aa: CASSYDRTRDSPLHF

v_call: TRBV11-1
d_call: TRBD2
j_call: TRBJ2-5
clone_size: once
cdr3_nt: TGTGCCAGCAGCCTCGGACTAGCGGGGACCCAGTACTTC
cdr3_aa: CASSLGLAGTQYF

v_call: TRBV6-6
d_call: TRBD1
j_call: TRBJ1-5
clone_size: once
cdr3_nt: TGTGCCAGCAGAGAGGGACAGGGGGCTTTTCAGCCCCAGCATTTT
cdr3_aa: CASREGQGAFQPQHF

v_call: TRBV5-4
d_call: .
j_call: TRBJ2-1
clone_size: few
cdr3_nt: TGTGCCAGCAGCTCGACTAATCAAGGTTACAATGAGCAGTTCTTC
cdr3_aa: CASSSTNQGYNEQFF

v_call: TRBV5-1
d_call: .
j_call: TRBJ2-2
clone_size: .
cdr3_nt: TGCGCCAGCAGCTTGGCCCTTCCTGGGCGAGCCGGGGAGCTGTTTTTT
cdr3_aa: CASSLALPGRAGELFF

v_call: TRBV7-3
d_call: .
j_call: TRBJ2-3
clone_size: .
cdr3_nt: TGTGCCAGCAGCTTAATGGGGGCCGGAGATACGCAGTATTTT
cdr3_aa: CASSLMGAGDTQYF

v_call: TRBV4-3
d_call: .
j_call: TRBJ1-2
clone_size: once
cdr3_nt: TGCGCCAGCAGCCAGGCATTATTAGGGCAGATTTATGGCTACACCTTC
cdr3_aa: CASSQALLGQIYGYTF

v_call: TRBV2
d_call: TRBD1
j_call: TRBJ1-2
clone_size: .
cdr3_nt: TGTGCCAGCAGCAGGGACAGGGTCTATGGCTACACCTTC
cdr3_aa: CASSRDRVYGYTF

v_call: TRBV19
d_call: .
j_call: TRBJ2-7
clone_size: .
cdr3_nt: TGTGCCAGTAGTGATGATGACATTTTCGGGGAGCAGTACTTC
cdr3_aa: CASSDDDIFGEQYF

v_call: TRBV10-1
d_call: .
j_call: TRBJ2-2
clone_size: .
cdr3_nt: TGCGCCAGCAGTGAGTGGTTCACCGGGGAGCTGTTTTTT
cdr3_aa: CASSEWFTGELFF